This TCR beta chain was profiled in a study of monozygotic twins with inflammatory bowel disease. General observations from the study: No discrimination was achieved between different T cell subtypes.

Each CDR3 protein gets one entry in TCRdb, which reprocessed the 5' RACE reads and gives no DNA. The listing contains about 160,000 distinct CDR3 sequences. There are 14 residues in the CDR3. The germline V gene has CDR1 MNHEY and CDR2 SVGAGI. A note on this clonotype: Its antigen remains unknown.

The rearrangement links TRBV6-5 to TRBJ1-1; TCRdb calls TRBD1, which cannot be checked without DNA. The source is a human donor with ulcerative colitis or Crohn's disease, or a healthy co-twin of an affected twin (not recorded which). The sequenced sample consisted of blood. CDR3 sequence reads: CASSYSRSWDRAFF.